A single sample gave rise to the 9 T cell receptor beta chains below, sequenced in a study of cytomegalovirus exposure and HLA in healthy donors. The PCR was carried out with 60 Vbeta primers and 13 Jbeta primers. The data were produced by immunoSEQ multiplex PCR, yet TCRdb's version contains in-frame clones alone and is incomplete. In the table there are tens of thousands of clones, around four fifths of which are singletons. The sample comprised PBMCs. These receptors were collected from a man aged 30 to 45 in good health and CMV-seronegative.

The chain links TRBV29-1 to TRBJ2-3, with TRBD2 identical over 9 bases. This CDR3 has 14 amino acids. V shed 6 bases and J 2 bases; nucleotides not matched to a gene: 6. Germline lookup yields CDR1 SQVTM and CDR2 ANQGSEA. CDR3 coding DNA: TGCAGCGTCGAGCGGGGGGTCTCCACAGATACGCAGTATTTT. Translating gives CSVERGVSTDTQYF.

DNA for the CDR3: TGCGCCAGCAGCCAAGATCCGAGACACCCCAATTCACCCCTCCACTTT. This encodes CASSQDPRHPNSPLHF. V is TRBV4-3 and J is TRBJ1-6; the D is unclear. The germline V gene encodes CDR1 LGHNA and CDR2 YSLEER. V gave up 0 bases and J gave up 7 bases, with 13 bases separating them. This CDR3 spans 16 amino acids.

The gene calls are TRBV5-6 and TRBJ2-5, with D unresolved. The CDR3 runs 13 residues. CDR1 and CDR2 (germline): SGHDT, YYEEEE. V gave up 0 bases and J gave up 1 base, with 4 bases separating them. CDR3 in DNA: TGTGCCAGCAGCTTGGTAATCCAAGAGACCCAGTACTTC. Translation gives CASSLVIQETQYF.

The rearrangement uses TRBV6-5 and TRBJ2-1; possible D gene TRBD1, 7 bases. Germline V gives CDR1 MNHEY, CDR2 SVGAGI. The length of the CDR3 is 12 residues. V gave up 6 bases and J gave up 9 bases, with 12 bases separating them. Here the CDR3 reads CASRGGTAEQFF. The CDR3 DNA reads as TGTGCCAGCAGAGGCGGGACAGCTGAGCAGTTCTTC.

The rearrangement uses TRBV19 and TRBJ1-5; possibly TRBD1 for D (6 bases). Trimming removed 1 base at V and 5 bases at J, with 12 bases between. From germline, CDR1 is LNHDA and CDR2 SQIVND (reference sequence). This CDR3 is 15 amino acids long. CDR3 bases: TGTGCCAGTAGTATAGGTAGCAGGGGCCATCAGCCCCAGCATTTT. Amino acid sequence: CASSIGSRGHQPQHF.

J is TRBJ2-1 and V is TRBV15; the match to TRBD2 covers 9 bases. This CDR3 comprises 14 residues. The junction had 3 bases not matched to a gene; V was cut back by 1 base and J by 8 bases. Germline assignment: CDR1 LNHNV and CDR2 YYDKDF (reference sequence). The CDR3 sequence is CATSRARTSDEQFF. In DNA form, the CDR3 reads TGTGCCACCAGCAGAGCCCGGACTAGCGATGAGCAGTTCTTC.

This sequence joins TRBV5-1 and TRBJ1-2, with 9 bases aligning to TRBD1. J lost 2 bases, V lost 4 bases, and 15 bases had no gene match. The germline V gene has CDR1 SGHRS and CDR2 YFSETQ. The CDR3 length is 18 residues. The CDR3 nucleotides are TGCGCCAGCAGCGGAATTACAGGGGGCGCGAGATCCAACTATGGCTACACCTTC. It translates to CASSGITGGARSNYGYTF.

The chain joins TRBV10-1 to TRBJ1-2, with 9 bases fitting TRBD1. The germline V gene encodes CDR1 WNHNN and CDR2 SYGVQD (reference sequence). The CDR3 runs to 14 residues. The junction had 7 bases not matched to a gene; V was cut back by 3 bases and J by 8 bases. CDR3 in DNA: TGCGCCAGCAGTGACCCCGGGACAGGGAGCGGCTACACCTTC. Amino acid sequence: CASSDPGTGSGYTF.

The chain couples TRBV9 to TRBJ1-6; D remains unclear. CDR1 and CDR2 (germline): SGDLS, YYNGEE. CDR3 length equals 13 residues. V shed 0 bases and J shed 13 bases, with 11 bases lying between them. For the CDR3, the DNA is TGTGCCAGCAGCGTAGGAGGTCCCGGGCCCCTCCACTTT. It encodes CASSVGGPGPLHF.